These 22 T cell receptor beta chains were sequenced from one sample in a study of T cells in Graves' hyperthyroidism and ophthalmopathy. Amplification of TCR beta CDR3 regions used RNA as the template. Using the HTBI primer set, a first-round RT-PCR was run on the TCR CDR3. TCRdb reprocessed the multiplex PCR reads with MiXCR, giving one entry per CDR3 protein. Of around 720,000 distinct CDR3 sequences listed, about 35% are singletons. The source material was blood. Receptors originate from a woman aged 40 to 50 with Graves' hyperthyroidism.

The J gene is TRBJ2-5, the V gene TRBV24-1; possibly TRBD2 for D (5 bases). This CDR3 spans 14 amino acids. The V end was cut by 5 bases, the J end by 2 bases, with 11 bases between. Germline CDR1 KGHDR, CDR2 SFDVKD. This CDR3 is CATSARRTQETQYF. CDR3 DNA sequence: TGTGCCACCAGTGCTAGGCGGACTCAAGAGACCCAGTACTTC.

In its sample, this clonotype was seen a few times. V and J are TRBV4-3 and TRBJ1-2; possible D gene TRBD1, 5 bases. Trimming left V 3 bases short and J 6 bases short, with 11 bases between. The germline V gene has CDR1 LGHNA and CDR2 YSLEER. This CDR3 comprises 13 residues. Written as DNA, the CDR3 is TGCGCCAGCAGCCACGGGACCCGGCATGGCTACACCTTC. Its protein is CASSHGTRHGYTF.

V usage is TRBV2 and J usage is TRBJ1-6; 9 bases agree with TRBD1. Germline V lookup: CDR1 SNHLY, CDR2 FYNNEI. The CDR3 totals 14 residues. After removal of 6 bases from V and 9 bases from J, the junction contained 6 bases not matched to a gene. The CDR3 bases are TGTGCCAGCAGAGGGACAGGGCTCGTTTCACCCCTCCACTTT. The encoded protein is CASRGTGLVSPLHF.

There are a few counts of this clonotype. J is TRBJ1-4 and V is TRBV19; D is undetermined. Germline V gene lookup returns CDR1 LNHDA and CDR2 SQIVND (reference sequence). V lost 3 bases and J lost 3, with 14 bases in between. The length of the CDR3 is 16 residues. The CDR3, as DNA: TGTGCCAGTAGTATTGGAGCTACTTATGCTAATGAAAAACTGTTTTTT. It translates to CASSIGATYANEKLFF.

This clonotype was recorded many times. The V call is TRBV7-2, the J call TRBJ1-1; D is unresolved. CDR1 and CDR2 from the germline V gene are SGHTA and FQGNSA. V lost 1 base and J lost 11, with 14 bases in between. This CDR3 region has 13 residues. The CDR3 region has the DNA TGTGCCAGCAGCTTAGAATACCTGGCGAATGCTTTCTTT. It specifies CASSLEYLANAFF.

This clonotype was observed many times. The chain carries TRBV10-3 and TRBJ1-2; possibly TRBD1 for D (6 bases). Germline V gene data show CDR1 as ENHRY and CDR2 as SYGVKD. Trimming cost V 4 bases and J 8 bases, with 11 bases left between them. There are 12 residues in the CDR3. The CDR3 DNA reads TGTGCCATCAGTGGGGCAGGGGACGGCTACACCTTC. This codes for CAISGAGDGYTF.

The genes are TRBV20-1 and TRBJ2-6; 10 bases are a match to TRBD1. Germline CDR1 is DFQATT and CDR2 is SNEGSKA (reference sequence). The CDR3 covers 16 residues. With V trimmed by 3 bases and J by 1 base, 3 bases remained unmatched. CDR3 in amino acids: CSARMGQGSGANVLTF. The CDR3 DNA reads TGCAGTGCTAGGATGGGACAGGGGTCTGGGGCCAACGTCCTGACTTTC.

This clonotype was detected only a few times. The CDR3 nucleotides read TGCGCCAGCAGCCAAGTAGATGTCTCTGGAAACACCATATATTTT. Its protein product is CASSQVDVSGNTIYF. The chain uses TRBV4-3 and TRBJ1-3; D unresolved. The V end was cut by 1 base, the J end by 0 bases, with 7 bases between. The germline V gene encodes CDR1 LGHNA and CDR2 YSLEER. The CDR3 length is 15 residues.

Concerning this clonotype: The junction departs from germline at one end; a sequencing error may be responsible. The chain links TRBV10-3 to TRBJ2-2, with D perhaps TRBD1 or TRBD2 (5 bases each). The CDR3 runs to 13 residues. Germline loops: CDR1 ENHRY, CDR2 SYGVKD. CDR3 bases: TGTGCCAGCAGTTTTATGGGGGCCGGGGAGCTGTTTTTT. Its translation is CASSFMGAGELFF.

For this clonotype: An end of the junction differs from the germline gene, which may be a read error. The gene calls are TRBV7-6 and TRBJ1-5; the match to TRBD1 covers 7 bases. Germline V lookup: CDR1 SGHVS, CDR2 FNYEAQ. The CDR3 runs 15 residues. DNA of the CDR3: TGTGCCAGCAGCTTAGGACAGGGCTTGGGGCAGCCCCAGCGTTTT. It encodes CASSLGQGLGQPQRF.

In this sample, this clonotype turned up many times. The V gene is TRBV7-2, the J gene TRBJ1-4; D perhaps matches TRBD1 (5 bases). The V gene lost 5 bases and the J gene lost 10 bases, with 14 bases spanning the gap. The CDR3 has 13 residues. Per the germline V gene, CDR1 is SGHTA and CDR2 is FQGNSA. In DNA form, the CDR3 reads TGTGCCAGCAGCGACGGACATGTCGGAAAACTGTTTTTT. It specifies CASSDGHVGKLFF.

This clonotype has at least ten counts. This sequence joins TRBV20-1 and TRBJ1-1, with D uncertain. Trimming removed 3 bases at V and 4 bases at J, with 15 bases between. Germline V gives CDR1 DFQATT, CDR2 SNEGSKA (reference sequence). The CDR3 consists of 14 residues. The CDR3 is CSASVPGKGTEAFF. In DNA, the CDR3 is TGCAGTGCTAGTGTTCCGGGGAAAGGCACTGAAGCTTTCTTT.

This clonotype occurred a few times. The gene calls are TRBV7-2 and TRBJ2-7; D is unclear. V was shortened by 11 bases and J by 3 bases, with 11 bases between the two germline ends. This CDR3 has 11 amino acids. In germline, CDR1 is SGHTA, CDR2 FQGNSA. CDR3 loop: CAWSVLYEQYF. The CDR3 bases are TGTGCCTGGAGTGTACTCTACGAGCAGTACTTC.

This clonotype occurred a few times. The DNA for the CDR3 is TGTGCCAGCAGTGTGAAGGGGGGCACTGAAGCTTTCTTT. Translated, it gives CASSVKGGTEAFF. V usage is TRBV6-5 and J usage is TRBJ1-1; a possible D gene is TRBD1 (6 bases). Trimming left V 5 bases short and J 4 bases short, with 11 bases between. This CDR3 contains 13 residues. CDR1 and CDR2 from the germline V gene are MNHEY and SVGAGI.

The chain joins TRBV29-1 to TRBJ2-1; no definite D call. The V gene's germline CDR1 is SQVTM and CDR2 ANQGSEA. V shed 3 bases and J shed 8 bases, with 11 bases lying between them. The CDR3 covers 12 residues. The CDR3 region has the DNA TGCAGCGTTGATGGTTTGGGTGATGAGCAGTTCTTC. As protein: CSVDGLGDEQFF.

There are a few counts of this clonotype. V and J are TRBV7-2 and TRBJ1-1; D unclear. The CDR3 totals 14 residues. The germline V gene has CDR1 SGHTA and CDR2 FQGNSA. Trimming cost V 5 bases and J 6 bases, with 16 bases left between them. CDR3 sequence (DNA): TGTGCCAGCAGCCAAGACCCCTACGGGTCTGAAGCTTTCTTT. As protein: CASSQDPYGSEAFF.

This clonotype has ten or more counts. The chain uses TRBV14 and TRBJ2-7; 7 nucleotides align to TRBD2. Germline trimming cut 1 base from V and 2 bases from J; bases unmatched to any gene: 5. There are 15 residues in the CDR3. The germline V gene encodes CDR1 SGHDN and CDR2 FVKESK. DNA for the CDR3: TGTGCCAGCAGCCAAGGCCTGGGACTAACCTACGAGCAGTACTTC. It is translated as CASSQGLGLTYEQYF. Based on the CDR3 plus reference TRBV14 and TRBJ2-7, the full variable domain is EAGVTQFPSHSVIEKGQTVTLRCDPISGHDNLYWYRRVMGKEIKFLLHFVKESKQDESGMPNNRFLAERTGGTYSTLKVQPAELEDSGVYFCASSQGLGLTYEQYFGPGTRLTVT.

The chain is built from TRBV7-2 and TRBJ2-3, with 9 bases matching TRBD1. This CDR3 has 14 amino acids. The ends lost 4 bases at V and 5 bases at J; junction bases unmatched: 4. Germline V lookup: CDR1 SGHTA, CDR2 FQGNSA. DNA for the CDR3: TGTGCCAGCAGCTGGGACAGGGCTATAGATACGCAGTATTTT. It translates to CASSWDRAIDTQYF. Full variable domain (rest looked up from reference TRBV7-2 and TRBJ2-3): GAGVSQSPSNKVTEKGKDVELRCDPISGHTALYWYRQSLGQGLEFLIYFQGNSAPDKSGLPSDRFSAERTGGSVSTLTIQRTQQEDSAVYLCASSWDRAIDTQYFGPGTRLTVL.

This clonotype showed up many times. V is TRBV14 and J is TRBJ1-1; no reliable D call. Germline-derived CDR1 and CDR2 are SGHDN and FVKESK. The CDR3 runs 14 residues. Deletions cut 0 bases from V and 7 bases from J, with 12 bases between. The CDR3 region has the DNA TGTGCCAGCAGCCAAGATTTAAGCGGCAGTGAAGCTTTCTTT. This gives the protein CASSQDLSGSEAFF.

This clonotype was counted ten times or more. CDR3 amino acids: CASSSQGITQYF. In DNA, the CDR3 is TGTGCCAGCAGCTCTCAGGGCATTACGCAGTATTTT. This chain joins TRBV7-9 and TRBJ2-3, with D perhaps TRBD1 (5 bases). The CDR3 length is 12 residues. V was cut by 4 bases and J by 8 bases, with 10 bases left in between. The germline V gene has CDR1 SEHNR and CDR2 FQNEAQ (reference sequence).

The rearrangement uses TRBV20-1 and TRBJ2-7; 7 positions match TRBD2. The closer fit of TRBJ2-1 to the DNA end suggests the J call may be wrong. Germline values: CDR1 DFQATT, CDR2 SNEGSKA (reference sequence). The CDR3 sequence is 14 residues long. The CDR3 nucleotides are TGCAGTGCTATGGGGCTAGCGGTACCTAATGAGCAGTTCTTC. It yields the protein CSAMGLAVPNEQFF.

This clonotype was found many times. J is TRBJ2-5 and V is TRBV20-1; D unresolved. The germline V gene encodes CDR1 DFQATT and CDR2 SNEGSKA (reference sequence). V was trimmed by 6 bases and J by 7 bases, leaving 18 bases between them. This CDR3 region has 13 residues. The CDR3: CSANTGVVSTQYF. The CDR3 DNA reads as TGCAGTGCCAACACTGGCGTGGTATCGACCCAGTACTTC.